This entry lists 29 T cell receptor beta chains sequenced from one sample in a study of cytomegalovirus exposure and HLA in healthy donors. Primers included in the PCR were 60 Vbeta and 13 Jbeta primers. Repertoires were generated with immunoSEQ multiplex PCR, while TCRdb's copy carries only in-frame clones and drops some. The sample has some 130,000 clones; roughly 10% are singletons. Sequenced sample: PBMCs. The receptors originated from a man aged 45 to 65 in good health and CMV-seronegative.

This clone was seen many times. The CDR3 bases are TGTGCCACCCGTCTCAGGGAGGGGGGTGAGCAGTTCTTC. Encoded protein: CATRLREGGEQFF. This sequence joins TRBV6-5 and TRBJ2-1; D is perhaps TRBD2 (7 bases). CDR1 and CDR2 from the germline V gene are MNHEY and SVGAGI. This CDR3 region has 13 residues. V lost 10 bases and J lost 9, with 19 bases in between.

The rearrangement links TRBV25-1 to TRBJ1-5; no definite D call. The CDR3 spans 14 residues. Per germline, CDR1 MGHDK and CDR2 SYGVNS. Trimming took off 0 bases at V and 0 bases at J, with 3 bases between the two ends. The CDR3, as DNA: TGTGCCAGCAGTGAATACATTAGCAATCAGCCCCAGCATTTT. Its translation: CASSEYISNQPQHF.

A few counts support this clone. The chain uses TRBV2 and TRBJ2-2, with 12 bases aligning to TRBD1. Germline V gene lookup returns CDR1 SNHLY and CDR2 FYNNEI. V lost 9 bases, J lost 5 bases, and 13 bases stayed unmatched. This CDR3 contains 17 residues. The CDR3: CASSGTGGGPPTGELFF. The CDR3 DNA follows: TGTGCCAGTTCCGGGACAGGGGGCGGGCCGCCAACCGGGGAGCTGTTTTTT.

A remark on this clone: Other DNA variants within this sample encode the same CDR3. This rearrangement joins TRBV28 to TRBJ1-5; D gene ambiguous. The CDR3 length is 12 residues. Germline loops: CDR1 MDHEN, CDR2 SYDVKM. Deletions cut 1 base from V and 6 bases from J, with 4 bases between. CDR3 sequence reads: CASSLLRQPQHF. CDR3 nucleotide sequence: TGTGCCAGCAGTTTATTGCGTCAGCCCCAGCATTTT.

There are a few counts of this clone. The J gene is TRBJ1-1, the V gene TRBV6-5, with D possibly being TRBD1 (6 bases). The germline V gene has CDR1 MNHEY and CDR2 SVGAGI. The CDR3 contains 16 residues. V lost 4 bases to trimming and J lost 2 bases, with 17 bases between them. The CDR3 is CASSFTRGQLNTEAFF. The CDR3 DNA sequence: TGTGCCAGCAGTTTCACCAGAGGACAGTTAAACACTGAAGCTTTCTTT.

V gene TRBV7-2 combines with J gene TRBJ1-6, with 7 bases lining up with TRBD1. Germline V gene lookup returns CDR1 SGHTA and CDR2 FQGNSA. The trim removed 1 base at V and 11 bases at J, leaving 5 bases unmatched. This CDR3 is built from 14 residues. CDR3 nucleotide sequence: TGTGCCAGCAGCTTAGTGGGACAGAGGACACCCCTCCACTTT. Its translation: CASSLVGQRTPLHF.

The J gene is TRBJ2-1, the V gene TRBV2, with 10 bases matching TRBD2. The V gene's germline CDR1 is SNHLY and CDR2 FYNNEI. CDR3 size: 15 residues. The V gene end was trimmed by 8 bases and the J gene end by 7 bases; junction bases not matched to a gene: 11. The CDR3: CASRVSSGRQNEQFF. The CDR3 DNA reads TGTGCCAGCCGTGTTTCTAGCGGGAGACAGAATGAGCAGTTCTTC.

This clone was found a few times. The chain joins TRBV19 to TRBJ1-2; tentatively, D is TRBD1 (5 bases). This CDR3 region has 16 residues. Germline CDR1 LNHDA, CDR2 SQIVND (reference sequence). V was pared by 7 bases and J by 4 bases, with 22 bases between. The CDR3 DNA reads TGTGCCAGTATGGGCCCGGGCAGGGTTGAAGGCTATGGCTACACCTTC. Its translation: CASMGPGRVEGYGYTF.

This chain's CDR3 is CASSVGGGPYNEQFF. CDR3 sequence (DNA): TGTGCCAGCAGCGTAGGGGGGGGCCCCTACAATGAGCAGTTCTTC. J is TRBJ2-1 and V is TRBV9; D possibly corresponds to TRBD2 (7 bases). The CDR3 sequence is 15 residues long. The germline gives CDR1 SGDLS, CDR2 YYNGEE. V gave up 0 bases and J gave up 2 bases, with 9 bases separating them.

The V and J genes are TRBV5-1 and TRBJ2-2, with D unclear. Germline V gene lookup returns CDR1 SGHRS and CDR2 YFSETQ. Between the trimmed V and J ends, which lost 0 bases and 1 base, there was a span of 7 bases. The CDR3 is made up of 15 amino acids. The CDR3 DNA sequence: TGCGCCAGCAGCTTGGCCTACGGGAACACCGGGGAGCTGTTTTTT. Encoded protein: CASSLAYGNTGELFF. The entire variable domain, with the rest obtained from reference TRBV5-1 and TRBJ2-2, is as follows: KAGVTQTPRYLIKTRGQQVTLSCSPISGHRSVSWYQQTPGQGLQFLFEYFSETQRNKGNFPGRFSGRQFSNSRSEMNVSTLELGDSALYLCASSLAYGNTGELFFGEGSRLTVL.

This chain joins TRBV7-6 and TRBJ2-7; 8 bases are shared with TRBD2. J gave up 5 bases and V 9 bases, and 9 bases lay outside the gene matches. The CDR3 contains 13 residues. Germline V gene sequence: CDR1 SGHVS, CDR2 FNYEAQ. In nucleotides, the CDR3 is TGTGCCAGTAGGAACAGCGGGAGCAACGAGCAGTACTTC. It yields the protein CASRNSGSNEQYF. The full variable domain, its missing parts supplied by reference TRBV7-6 and TRBJ2-7, is GAGVSQSPRYKVTKRGQDVALRCDPISGHVSLYWYRQALGQGPEFLTYFNYEAQQDKSGLPNDRFSAERPEGSISTLTIQRTEQRDSAMYRCASRNSGSNEQYFGPGTRLTVT.

This clone turned up a few times. The chain has TRBV6-5 and TRBJ1-2; possibly TRBD1 for D (5 bases). Germline lookup yields CDR1 MNHEY and CDR2 SVGAGI. The CDR3 spans 13 residues. V was cut by 6 bases and J by 8 bases, with 16 bases left in between. The CDR3 sequence is CASRPSWGRGYTF. In nucleotides, the CDR3 is TGTGCCAGCAGGCCGTCCTGGGGCAGGGGCTACACCTTC.

V usage is TRBV5-1 and J usage is TRBJ1-1; TRBD1 matches 11 bases. Per germline, CDR1 SGHRS and CDR2 YFSETQ. The CDR3 is 14 amino acids. Germline trimming cut 4 bases from V and 2 bases from J; bases unmatched to any gene: 1. The CDR3 region has the DNA TGCGCCAGCAGCGGGACAGGGGGTAACACTGAAGCTTTCTTT. This translates into CASSGTGGNTEAFF.

The chain is built from TRBV28 and TRBJ2-4, with 8 bases aligning to TRBD1. The CDR3 runs 16 residues. CDR1 MDHEN and CDR2 SYDVKM come from the germline V gene. V trimming: 4 bases; J trimming: 5 bases; junction bases outside the gene matches: 10. This chain's CDR3 is CASSSPRTGSQNIQYF. CDR3 sequence (DNA): TGTGCCAGCAGTTCACCCAGGACAGGGAGCCAAAACATTCAGTACTTC.

This chain joins TRBV5-1 and TRBJ2-5; TRBD2 might be the D (5 bases). This CDR3 has 14 amino acids. Trimming removed 2 bases from V and 2 bases from J, with 10 bases in between. Germline V lookup: CDR1 SGHRS, CDR2 YFSETQ. The CDR3 nucleotides read TGCGCCAGCAGCTTCGTCGGGATACAAGAGACCCAGTACTTC. It specifies CASSFVGIQETQYF.

The chain uses TRBV7-2 and TRBJ2-3; 8 bases line up with TRBD2. Per germline, CDR1 SGHTA and CDR2 FQGNSA. J gave up 2 bases and V 5 bases, and 9 bases lay outside the gene matches. There are 16 residues in the CDR3. CDR3 residues: CASSPRVAGITDTQYF. The DNA for the CDR3 is TGTGCCAGCAGCCCCCGGGTAGCGGGAATCACAGATACGCAGTATTTT.

The chain uses TRBV7-9 and TRBJ1-1; D unclear. The CDR3 contains 11 residues. The V gene's germline CDR1 is SEHNR and CDR2 FQNEAQ (reference sequence). Trimming took off 5 bases at V and 5 bases at J, with 6 bases between the two ends. The CDR3 bases are TGTGCCAGCAGCCCGAGGACTGAAGCTTTCTTT. Protein sequence: CASSPRTEAFF.

This clone turned up a few times. This chain connects TRBV5-1 to TRBJ2-5; 9 positions match TRBD1. The J segment lost 6 bases and the V segment lost 2 bases, leaving 5 bases of the junction unmatched. The CDR3 totals 14 residues. The germline gives CDR1 SGHRS, CDR2 YFSETQ. CDR3 sequence (DNA): TGCGCCAGCAGCTTAGGACAGGGGAGCAAGACCCAGTACTTC. Translated, it gives CASSLGQGSKTQYF. The full variable domain, in which reference TRBV5-1 and TRBJ2-5 provide the parts outside the CDR3, is KAGVTQTPRYLIKTRGQQVTLSCSPISGHRSVSWYQQTPGQGLQFLFEYFSETQRNKGNFPGRFSGRQFSNSRSEMNVSTLELGDSALYLCASSLGQGSKTQYFGPGTRLLVL.

Only a few counts were recorded for this clone. The rearrangement joins TRBV7-3 to TRBJ2-1; TRBD2 matches at 11 bases. With V trimmed by 4 bases and J by 7 bases, 9 bases remained unmatched. This CDR3 is 16 amino acids long. CDR1 is SGHTA, CDR2 FQGTGA, per germline. The CDR3 sequence is CASSSYSGRADNEQFF. CDR3 in DNA: TGTGCCAGCAGCTCATATAGCGGGAGGGCAGATAATGAGCAGTTCTTC.

This clone was counted a few times. This chain connects TRBV11-2 to TRBJ1-1; D unresolved. The CDR3 is 15 amino acids. Trimming shortened V by 8 bases and J by 0 bases, and 16 bases separated the two germline ends. CDR1 is SGHAT and CDR2 is FQNNGV in the germline V gene. CDR3 bases: TGTGCCAGCCGCTCCCAGGCCCCAATGAACACTGAAGCTTTCTTT. Translated: CASRSQAPMNTEAFF.

This clone showed up just a few times. The rearrangement uses TRBV5-1 and TRBJ2-2; 8 nucleotides agree with TRBD2. Trimming cost V 0 bases and J 1 base; bases outside gene matches: 2. Germline values: CDR1 SGHRS, CDR2 YFSETQ. The CDR3 has 16 amino acids. The CDR3: CASSLGSGGNTGELFF. The CDR3 nucleotides read TGCGCCAGCAGCTTGGGAAGCGGGGGGAACACCGGGGAGCTGTTTTTT.

Only a few counts were recorded for this clone. The gene calls are TRBV29-1 and TRBJ2-1; TRBD1 matches 7 bases. V lost 2 bases, J lost 7 bases, and 17 bases stayed unmatched. The CDR3 contains 17 residues. Per the germline V gene, CDR1 is SQVTM and CDR2 is ANQGSEA. The CDR3 DNA is TGCAGCGTTGAAAGGGCCCGCCGGCAGGGGGATTCAAATGAGCAGTTCTTC. Its translation is CSVERARRQGDSNEQFF.

This clone was detected a few times. The chain uses TRBV19 and TRBJ2-5; no firm D call. This CDR3 has 14 amino acids. CDR1 and CDR2 from the germline V gene are LNHDA and SQIVND (reference sequence). V lost 5 bases to trimming and J lost 2 bases, with 12 bases between them. The DNA of the CDR3 is TGTGCCAGTAGTGAGTTAGCAGAACAAGAGACCCAGTACTTC. It encodes CASSELAEQETQYF.

This clone was counted between two and nine times. The CDR3 nucleotides read TGTGCCAGCAGCACCGGACAGGAATACGAGCAGTACTTC. This gives the protein CASSTGQEYEQYF. The chain couples TRBV11-3 to TRBJ2-7; TRBD1 aligns across 7 bases. The ends lost 5 bases at V and 4 bases at J; junction bases unmatched: 5. The CDR3 runs to 13 residues. Germline V gene data show CDR1 as SGHNT and CDR2 as YENEEA.

The chain links TRBV2 to TRBJ2-5; D is perhaps TRBD2 (5 bases). The J call may not be correct, given that the DNA end is closer to TRBJ2-7. The germline V gene encodes CDR1 SNHLY and CDR2 FYNNEI. This CDR3 contains 12 residues. CDR3 bases: TGTGCCAGCGCCCGGGAAACCTACGAGCAGTACTTC. It translates to CASARETYEQYF.

This clone has only a few counts. This chain connects TRBV30 to TRBJ1-2; a possible D gene is TRBD1 (5 bases). Germline CDR1 GTSNPN, CDR2 SVGIG (reference sequence). Trimming left V 1 base short and J 8 bases short, with 14 bases between. This CDR3 is built from 13 residues. The DNA for the CDR3 is TGTGCCTGGAGTGAAGGGGAGGTGAGCGGCTACACCTTC. Protein sequence: CAWSEGEVSGYTF.

This clone was counted a few times. CDR3 DNA sequence: TGTGCCTGGAGTACCACATATATGAACACTGAAGCTTTCTTT. It specifies CAWSTTYMNTEAFF. The V gene is TRBV30, the J gene TRBJ1-1; D is undetermined. This CDR3 region has 14 residues. Trimming left V 2 bases short and J 0 bases short, with 10 bases between. From germline, CDR1 is GTSNPN and CDR2 SVGIG (reference sequence).

The CDR3 DNA is TGTGCCAGCAGCCCGGACAGGACCGAGCAGTACTTC. It yields the protein CASSPDRTEQYF. V and J are TRBV6-6 and TRBJ2-7; 7 nucleotides line up with TRBD1. The J segment lost 6 bases and the V segment lost 6 bases, leaving 5 bases of the junction unmatched. The CDR3 consists of 12 residues. Germline loops: CDR1 MNHNY, CDR2 SVGAGI (reference sequence).

This clone has only a few counts. This chain links TRBV11-2 with TRBJ2-7, with 12 positions matching TRBD2. Trimming took 1 base from V and 2 from J; bases not matched to a gene: 3. Germline values: CDR1 SGHAT, CDR2 FQNNGV. This CDR3 comprises 16 residues. As DNA, the CDR3 is TGTGCCAGCAGCTTAGTAAGGACTAGCGGGGCCTACGAGCAGTACTTC. Translation gives CASSLVRTSGAYEQYF.